This TCR beta chain was obtained from a study of early T cells in non-severe SARS-CoV-2 infection. As for the study in general: From unsorted whole blood, bulk RNA was sequenced, and the chains remained unpaired. Study-wide results and caveats: VDJdb matching, biased toward anti-spike CD8 responses, missed private and CD4 specificities.

Germline lookup yields CDR1 KGHSH and CDR2 LQKENI. The CDR3 spans 15 residues. V lost 1 base, J lost 3 bases, and 9 bases lay in between. This clonotype has a count of ten or more. Its antigen is as yet unknown. Separate cDNA molecules each had unique molecular identifiers attached to them. TCRdb itself ran the 5' RACE reads through MiXCR, one entry per CDR3 protein. The repertoire holds 70,000 to 85,000 distinct CDR3 sequences, with around 12% as singletons. The receptor was isolated from an adult who was a healthcare worker with PCR-confirmed SARS-CoV-2 infection or an uninfected control (not recorded which). The donor label of this sample is uncertain. This chain connects TRBV18 to TRBJ1-4, with TRBD1 as a possible D gene (5 bases). The sequencing here drew on whole blood, taken at baseline. CDR3 residues: CASSPQGVSNEKLFF. CDR3 nucleotides: TGTGCCAGCTCACCACAAGGGGTATCTAATGAAAAACTGTTTTTT.